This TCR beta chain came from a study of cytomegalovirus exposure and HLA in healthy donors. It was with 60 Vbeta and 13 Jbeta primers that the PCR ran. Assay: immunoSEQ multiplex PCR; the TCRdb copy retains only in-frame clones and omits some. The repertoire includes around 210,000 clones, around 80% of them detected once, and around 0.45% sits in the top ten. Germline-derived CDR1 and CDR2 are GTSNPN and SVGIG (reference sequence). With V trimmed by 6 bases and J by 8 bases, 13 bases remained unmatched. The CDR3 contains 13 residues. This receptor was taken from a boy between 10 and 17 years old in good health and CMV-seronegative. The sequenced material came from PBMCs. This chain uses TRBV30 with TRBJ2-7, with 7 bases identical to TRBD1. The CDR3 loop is CACTTGQLYQQYF. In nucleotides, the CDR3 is TGTGCCTGCACGACGGGACAGCTTTACCAGCAGTACTTC.